Detailed here is one T cell receptor beta chain. The study assigned cohorts using participant-reported clinical history. Original processing notes: The assay estimated nucleated cells by amplifying reference gene primers. The data were produced by immunoSEQ multiplex PCR, yet TCRdb's version contains in-frame clones alone and is incomplete. The V and J calls and the clone size are those of that table, but D and trimming were determined from the DNA. The sample contains over 300,000 clones, approximately 90% of which appear only once. The sample belongs to a study of blood T cell repertoires in COVID-19. Study summary: The United States, Italy and Spain provided the acute and convalescent COVID-19 samples. In each case, the material was cDNA or gDNA derived from T cells, B-cell-depleted T cells, or PBMCs.

With 1 base clipped from V and 6 bases from J, the junction kept 3 bases outside the gene matches. The CDR3 length is 14 residues. Germline CDR1 LGHNA, CDR2 YSLEER. Specimen: PBMCs or T cells enriched from blood (not recorded which). This clonotype was sampled from a woman aged 25 to 39 who had recovered from COVID-19. The V call is TRBV4-3, the J call TRBJ1-2; TRBD1 aligns across 9 bases. The CDR3 region is CASSQGDRADGYTF. CDR3 coding DNA: TGCGCCAGCAGCCAAGGGGACAGGGCCGATGGCTACACCTTC.